The next 3 T cell receptor beta chains were all read from a single sample in a study of Graves' ophthalmopathy and Graves' hyperthyroidism. The TCR beta CDR3 regions underwent amplification from RNA transcripts. An initial RT-PCR round employing HTBI primers preceded a second-round multiplex PCR. TCRdb passed the multiplex PCR reads through MiXCR, listing each CDR3 protein once. The top ten hold about 6.6% of the sample, which has 680,000 or so distinct CDR3 sequences, 20% to 25% seen once. The sample was peripheral blood. These receptors all come from a woman under 30 with stable Graves' hyperthyroidism. Some clones in this sample may be carry-over from other donors' samples.

This clonotype has ten or more counts. This chain links TRBV29-1 with TRBJ1-5; TRBD1 agrees at 8 bases. The CDR3 contains 13 residues. Germline-derived CDR1 and CDR2 are SQVTM and ANQGSEA. V dropped 3 bases and J dropped 6; count of bases not matched to a gene: 4. CDR3 DNA sequence: TGCAGCGTTGAGACAGGGGCGGGTCAGCCCCAGCATTTT. Translation: CSVETGAGQPQHF.

The CDR3 DNA is TGTGCCAGCAGACGGACTAGCGGGACCTCCGAGCAGTACTTC. Protein product: CASRRTSGTSEQYF. The genes are TRBV6-2 or TRBV6-3 and TRBJ2-7; TRBD2 matches 12 bases. Germline loops: CDR1 MNHEY, CDR2 SVGEGT. The CDR3 length is 14 residues. Trimming removed 6 bases from V and 6 bases from J; junction bases left unmatched: 6.

This clonotype was seen at least ten times. The chain uses TRBV19 and TRBJ1-5; D is uncertain. The CDR3 loop spans 13 amino acids. The V gene's germline CDR1 is LNHDA and CDR2 SQIVND (reference sequence). Trimming shortened V by 3 bases and J by 4 bases, and 7 bases separated the two germline ends. Written as DNA, the CDR3 is TGTGCCAGTAGTATTCCCGGGAATCAGCCCCAGCATTTT. Translation gives CASSIPGNQPQHF.